The 8 T cell receptor beta chains in this list originate from one sample, sequenced in a study of blood T cells in healthy people across ages (dated by TCRdb to between 2014 and 2017). Receptor amplification or capture employed 5' RACE. Sequencing was performed on an Illumina HiSeq 2500. A second PCR of about 7 to 12 cycles was run with a J-beta primer mix and a sample-barcoded 5' primer. TCRdb passed the public sequencing reads through fastp at Q25 and MiXCR, retaining productive beta sequences. Each CDR3 protein gets just one entry, which takes the most common genes and DNA from the rows behind it. This sample lists approximately 850,000 distinct CDR3 sequences; approximately 44% were detected once. The ten largest clones take up around 18% of the sample. Sequencing was carried out using blood. These receptors all come from a man aged 55-75 years in good health.

This clonotype appeared a few times. The chain has TRBV5-6 and TRBJ2-5, with a tentative D call TRBD1 (7 bases). Germline V CDR1 and CDR2: SGHDT, YYEEEE. This CDR3 spans 12 amino acids. V lost 8 bases, J lost 5 bases, and 13 bases lay in between. CDR3 in DNA: TGTGCCAGTGGACAGGAGGGGGAGACCCAGTACTTC. It encodes CASGQEGETQYF.

The CDR3 DNA follows: TGTGCCAGCTCACCAAGGGCAGGGGGGGACACTGAAGCTTTCTTT. Protein product: CASSPRAGGDTEAFF. The rearrangement uses TRBV18 and TRBJ1-1; TRBD1 agrees at 7 bases. This CDR3 contains 15 residues. The trim removed 2 bases at V and 3 bases at J, leaving 6 bases unmatched. Germline CDR1 KGHSH, CDR2 LQKENI.

The V call is TRBV5-5, the J call TRBJ2-7; the match to TRBD1 covers 7 bases. CDR3 size: 15 residues. V lost 4 bases to trimming and J lost 0 bases; unmatched junction nucleotides: 7. The germline CDR1 and CDR2 sequences are SGHKS and YYEKEE (reference sequence). The CDR3 loop reads CASSIQGQSSYEQYF. The CDR3 DNA reads as TGTGCCAGCAGCATACAGGGACAGAGCTCCTACGAGCAGTACTTC.

In regard to this clonotype: With a much larger clone just one base away, this may be a read error. The genes are TRBV7-2 and TRBJ2-1; a weak D match, TRBD1 (6 bases). This CDR3 is 13 amino acids long. With 5 bases removed from V and 3 bases from J, the gap between germline ends came to 8 bases. CDR1 and CDR2 from the germline V gene are SGHTA and FQGNSA. The CDR3 DNA follows: TGTGCCAGCAGCCGCAGGGGCTACAATGAGCAGTTCTTC. This encodes CASSRRGYNEQFF. The full variable domain, with the rest looked up from reference TRBV7-2 and TRBJ2-1, is GAGVSQSPSNKVTEKGKDVELRCDPISGHTALYWYRQSLGQGLEFLIYFQGNSAPDKSGLPSDRFSAERTGGSVSTLTIQRTQQEDSAVYLCASSRRGYNEQFFGPGTRLTVL.

On this clonotype: The junction does not match germline at one end; this may be a read error. The CDR3: CTSSGQNYEQYF. In nucleotides, the CDR3 is TGTACCAGCAGTGGACAGAACTACGAGCAGTACTTC. The J gene is TRBJ2-4, the V gene TRBV6-1, with D tentatively TRBD1 (6 bases). The DNA end is more similar to TRBJ2-7, so the J call may be wrong. The CDR3 contains 12 residues. The germline CDR1 and CDR2 sequences are MNHNS and SASEGT.

This chain uses TRBV4-3 with TRBJ2-1, with TRBD2 matching 10 bases. The length of the CDR3 is 15 residues. The J segment lost 7 bases and the V segment lost 7 bases, leaving 10 bases of the junction unmatched. Per germline, CDR1 LGHNA and CDR2 YSLEER. This CDR3 is CASKWWLAGDNEQFF. In DNA form, the CDR3 reads TGCGCCAGCAAATGGTGGCTAGCGGGGGATAATGAGCAGTTCTTC.

This chain joins TRBV11-2 and TRBJ2-3; D is undetermined. CDR1 and CDR2 (germline): SGHAT, FQNNGV. The CDR3 extends over 11 amino acids. V lost 6 bases, J lost 5 bases, and 6 bases lay in between. CDR3 protein: CASSQKDTQYF. The CDR3 DNA reads TGTGCCAGCAGTCAGAAAGATACGCAGTATTTT.

This clonotype was seen more than once but under ten times. V is TRBV29-1 and J is TRBJ1-1, with D unclear. Looked up from germline, CDR1 is SQVTM and CDR2 is ANQGSEA. The V gene lost 7 bases and the J gene lost 3 bases, with 15 bases spanning the gap. This CDR3 is built from 13 residues. CDR3 nucleotides: TGCAGCGCCTCGCCTAACTTCTACACTGAAGCTTTCTTT. Its protein is CSASPNFYTEAFF.